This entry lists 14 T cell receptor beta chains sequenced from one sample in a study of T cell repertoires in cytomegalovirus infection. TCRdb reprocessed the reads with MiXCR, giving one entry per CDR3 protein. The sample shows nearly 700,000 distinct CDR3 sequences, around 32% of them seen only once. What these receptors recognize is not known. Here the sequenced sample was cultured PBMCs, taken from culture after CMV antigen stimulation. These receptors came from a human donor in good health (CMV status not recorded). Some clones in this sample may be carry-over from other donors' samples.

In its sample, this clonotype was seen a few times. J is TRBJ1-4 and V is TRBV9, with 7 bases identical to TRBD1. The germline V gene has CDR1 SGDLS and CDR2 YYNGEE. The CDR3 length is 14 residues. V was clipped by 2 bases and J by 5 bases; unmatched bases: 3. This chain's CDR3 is CASSVGTENEKLFF. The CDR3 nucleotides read TGTGCCAGCAGCGTCGGGACAGAGAATGAAAAACTGTTTTTT.

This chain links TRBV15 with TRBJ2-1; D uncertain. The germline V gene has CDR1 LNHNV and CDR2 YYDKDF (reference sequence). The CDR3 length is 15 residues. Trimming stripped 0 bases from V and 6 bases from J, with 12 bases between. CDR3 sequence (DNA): TGTGCCACCAGCAGAGATGGCGCAGCCGGCAATGAGCAGTTCTTC. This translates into CATSRDGAAGNEQFF.

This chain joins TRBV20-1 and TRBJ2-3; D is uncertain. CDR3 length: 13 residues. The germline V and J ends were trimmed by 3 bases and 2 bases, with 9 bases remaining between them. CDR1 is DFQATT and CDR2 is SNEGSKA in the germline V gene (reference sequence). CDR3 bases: TGCAGTGCTAGCGCCGGAACCACAGATACGCAGTATTTT. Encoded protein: CSASAGTTDTQYF.

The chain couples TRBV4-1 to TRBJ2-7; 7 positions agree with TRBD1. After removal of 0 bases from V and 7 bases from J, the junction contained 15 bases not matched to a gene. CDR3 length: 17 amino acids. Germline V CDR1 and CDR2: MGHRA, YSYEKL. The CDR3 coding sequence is TGCGCCAGCAGCCAAGATTCTTGGACAGGCGGGCCCCCGGAGCAGTACTTC. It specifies CASSQDSWTGGPPEQYF.

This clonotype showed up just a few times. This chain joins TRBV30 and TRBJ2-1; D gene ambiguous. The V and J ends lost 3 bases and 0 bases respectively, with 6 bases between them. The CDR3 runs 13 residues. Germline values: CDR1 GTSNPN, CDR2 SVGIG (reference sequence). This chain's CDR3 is CAWSPVSYNEQFF. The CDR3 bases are TGTGCCTGGAGCCCAGTCTCCTACAATGAGCAGTTCTTC. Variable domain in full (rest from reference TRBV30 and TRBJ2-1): SQTIHQWPATLVQPVGSPLSLECTVEGTSNPNLYWYRQAAGRGLQLLFYSVGIGQISSEVPQNLSASRPQDRQFILSSKKLLLSDSGFYLCAWSPVSYNEQFFGPGTRLTVL.

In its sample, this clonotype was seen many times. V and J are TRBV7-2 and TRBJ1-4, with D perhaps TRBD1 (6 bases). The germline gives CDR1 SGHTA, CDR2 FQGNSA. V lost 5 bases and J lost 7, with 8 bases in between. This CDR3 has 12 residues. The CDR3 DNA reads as TGTGCCAGCAGCCTGGACAGTGAAAAACTGTTTTTT. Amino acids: CASSLDSEKLFF.

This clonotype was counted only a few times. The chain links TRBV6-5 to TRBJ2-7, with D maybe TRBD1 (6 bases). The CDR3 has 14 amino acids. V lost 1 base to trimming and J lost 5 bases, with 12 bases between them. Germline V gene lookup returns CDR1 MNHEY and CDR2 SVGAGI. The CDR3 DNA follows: TGTGCCAGCAGTTACTACAGGGCAGGTGACGAGCAGTACTTC. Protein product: CASSYYRAGDEQYF.

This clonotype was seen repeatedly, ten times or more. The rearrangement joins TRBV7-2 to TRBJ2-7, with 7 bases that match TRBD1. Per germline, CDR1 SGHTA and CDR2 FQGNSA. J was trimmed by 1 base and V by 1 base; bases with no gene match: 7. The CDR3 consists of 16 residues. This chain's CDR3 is CASSLEVAGGSYEQYF. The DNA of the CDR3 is TGTGCCAGCAGCTTAGAAGTCGCAGGGGGTTCCTACGAGCAGTACTTC.

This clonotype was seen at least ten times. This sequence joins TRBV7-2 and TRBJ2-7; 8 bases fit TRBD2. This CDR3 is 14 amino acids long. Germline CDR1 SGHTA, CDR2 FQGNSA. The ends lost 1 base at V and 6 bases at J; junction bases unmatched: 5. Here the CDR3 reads CASSLGGGPAEQYF. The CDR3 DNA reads TGTGCCAGCAGCTTAGGCGGGGGGCCCGCCGAGCAGTACTTC.

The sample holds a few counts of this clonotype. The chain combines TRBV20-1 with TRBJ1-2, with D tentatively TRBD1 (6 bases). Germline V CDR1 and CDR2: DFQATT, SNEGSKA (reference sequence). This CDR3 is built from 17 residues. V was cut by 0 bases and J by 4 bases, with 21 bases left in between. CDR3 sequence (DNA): TGCAGTGCTAGAGAGGGGGGGAGGGGGGGCGTCGGCTATGGCTACACCTTC. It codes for CSAREGGRGGVGYGYTF.

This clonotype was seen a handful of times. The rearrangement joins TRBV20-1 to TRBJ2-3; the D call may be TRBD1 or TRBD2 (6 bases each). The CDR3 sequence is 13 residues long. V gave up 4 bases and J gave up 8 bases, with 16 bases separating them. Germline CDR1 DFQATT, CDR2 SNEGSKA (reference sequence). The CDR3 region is CSATVAEGGTQYF. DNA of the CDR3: TGCAGTGCTACAGTGGCGGAGGGGGGTACGCAGTATTTT.

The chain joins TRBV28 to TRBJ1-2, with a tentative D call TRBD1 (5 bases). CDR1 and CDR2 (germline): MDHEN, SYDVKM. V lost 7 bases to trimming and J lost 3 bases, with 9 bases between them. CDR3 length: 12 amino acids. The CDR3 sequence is CASTGADYGYTF. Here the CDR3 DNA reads TGTGCCAGCACCGGGGCGGACTATGGCTACACCTTC.

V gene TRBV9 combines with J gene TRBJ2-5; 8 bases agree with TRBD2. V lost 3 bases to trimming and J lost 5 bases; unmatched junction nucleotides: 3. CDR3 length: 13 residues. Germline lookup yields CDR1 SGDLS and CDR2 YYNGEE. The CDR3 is CASSDGGAETQYF. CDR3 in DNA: TGTGCCAGCAGCGACGGGGGGGCTGAGACCCAGTACTTC.

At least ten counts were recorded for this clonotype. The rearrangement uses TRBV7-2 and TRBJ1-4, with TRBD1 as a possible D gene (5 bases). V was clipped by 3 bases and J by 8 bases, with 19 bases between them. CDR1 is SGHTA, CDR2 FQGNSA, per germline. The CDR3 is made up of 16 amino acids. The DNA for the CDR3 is TGTGCCAGCAGCTTCTCTATCGACAGCCGGGAAGAAAAACTGTTTTTT. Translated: CASSFSIDSREEKLFF.